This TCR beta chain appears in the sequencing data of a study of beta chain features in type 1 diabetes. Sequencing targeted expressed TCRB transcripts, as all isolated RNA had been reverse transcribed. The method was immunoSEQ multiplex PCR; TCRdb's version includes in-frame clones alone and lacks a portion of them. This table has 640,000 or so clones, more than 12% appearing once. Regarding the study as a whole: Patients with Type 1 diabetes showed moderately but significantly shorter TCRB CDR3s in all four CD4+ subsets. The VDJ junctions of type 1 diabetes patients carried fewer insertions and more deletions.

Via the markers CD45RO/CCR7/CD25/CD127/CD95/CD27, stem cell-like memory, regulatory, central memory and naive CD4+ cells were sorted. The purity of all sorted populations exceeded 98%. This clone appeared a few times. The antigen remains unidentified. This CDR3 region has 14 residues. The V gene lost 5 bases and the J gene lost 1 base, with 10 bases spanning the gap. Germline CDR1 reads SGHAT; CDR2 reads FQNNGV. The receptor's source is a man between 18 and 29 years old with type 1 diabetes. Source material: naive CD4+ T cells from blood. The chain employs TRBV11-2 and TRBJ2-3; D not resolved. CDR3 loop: CASSPVFGTDTQYF. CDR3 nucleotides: TGTGCCAGCAGCCCGGTTTTTGGCACAGATACGCAGTATTTT.